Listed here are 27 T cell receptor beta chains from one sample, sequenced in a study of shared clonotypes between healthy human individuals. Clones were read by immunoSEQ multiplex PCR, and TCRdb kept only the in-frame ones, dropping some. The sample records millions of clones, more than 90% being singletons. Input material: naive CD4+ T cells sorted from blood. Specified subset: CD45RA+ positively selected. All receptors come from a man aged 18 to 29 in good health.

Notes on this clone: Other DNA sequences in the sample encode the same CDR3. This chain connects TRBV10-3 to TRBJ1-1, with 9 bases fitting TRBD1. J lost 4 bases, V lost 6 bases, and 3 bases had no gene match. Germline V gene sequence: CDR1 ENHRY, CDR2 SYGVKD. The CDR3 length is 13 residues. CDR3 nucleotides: TGTGCCATCAGCGCGACAGGGGGCACTGAAGCTTTCTTT. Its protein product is CAISATGGTEAFF.

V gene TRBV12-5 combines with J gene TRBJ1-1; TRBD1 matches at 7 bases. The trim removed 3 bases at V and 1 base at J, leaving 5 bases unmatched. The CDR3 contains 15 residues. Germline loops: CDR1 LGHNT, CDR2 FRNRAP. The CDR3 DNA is TGTGCTAGTGGTTTACAACAGGGGCAGAACACTGAAGCTTTCTTT. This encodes CASGLQQGQNTEAFF.

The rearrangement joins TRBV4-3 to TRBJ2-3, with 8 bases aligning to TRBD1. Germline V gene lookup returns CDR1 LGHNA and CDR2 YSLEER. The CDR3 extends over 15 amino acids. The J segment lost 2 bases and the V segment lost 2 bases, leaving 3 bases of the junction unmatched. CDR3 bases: TGCGCCAGCAGCCAACAGGGGGCTACCACAGATACGCAGTATTTT. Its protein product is CASSQQGATTDTQYF.

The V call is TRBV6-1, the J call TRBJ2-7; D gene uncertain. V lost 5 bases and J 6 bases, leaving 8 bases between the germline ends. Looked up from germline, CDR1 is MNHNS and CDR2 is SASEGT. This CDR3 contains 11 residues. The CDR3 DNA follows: TGTGCCAGCAGTCGGGCCGGCGAGCAGTACTTC. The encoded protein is CASSRAGEQYF.

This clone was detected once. In DNA form, the CDR3 reads TGTGCCAGCAGCCCCGCCGCAGGGGACCTCTCTGGGGCCAACGTCCTGACTTTC. Translating it yields CASSPAAGDLSGANVLTF. The V and J genes are TRBV4-2 and TRBJ2-6; possible D gene TRBD1, 6 bases. Trimming shortened V by 4 bases and J by 0 bases, and 16 bases separated the two germline ends. CDR3 length: 18 residues. CDR1 and CDR2 from the germline V gene are LGHNA and YNFKEQ.

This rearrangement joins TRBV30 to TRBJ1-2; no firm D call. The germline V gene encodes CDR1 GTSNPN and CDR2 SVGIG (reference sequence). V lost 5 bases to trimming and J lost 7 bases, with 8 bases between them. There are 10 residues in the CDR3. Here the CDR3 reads CAWGVGGYTF. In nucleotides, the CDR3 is TGTGCCTGGGGGGTGGGTGGCTACACCTTC.

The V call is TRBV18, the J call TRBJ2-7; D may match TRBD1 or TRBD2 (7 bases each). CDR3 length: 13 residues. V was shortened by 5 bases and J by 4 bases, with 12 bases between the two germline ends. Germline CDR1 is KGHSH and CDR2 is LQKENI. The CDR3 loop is CASSGAGQYEQYF. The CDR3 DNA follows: TGTGCCAGCTCAGGAGCGGGACAGTACGAGCAGTACTTC.

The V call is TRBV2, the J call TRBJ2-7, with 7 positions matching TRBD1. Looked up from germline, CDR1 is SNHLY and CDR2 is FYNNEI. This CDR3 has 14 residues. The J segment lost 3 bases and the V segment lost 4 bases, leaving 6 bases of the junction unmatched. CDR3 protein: CASSVQGLVYEQYF. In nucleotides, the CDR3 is TGTGCCAGCAGTGTACAGGGGTTGGTCTACGAGCAGTACTTC.

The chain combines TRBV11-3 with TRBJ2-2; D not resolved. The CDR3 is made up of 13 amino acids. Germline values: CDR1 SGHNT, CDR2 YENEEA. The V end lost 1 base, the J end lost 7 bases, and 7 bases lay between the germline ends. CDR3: CASSLASYGELFF. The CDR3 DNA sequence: TGTGCCAGCAGCTTAGCCTCTTACGGGGAGCTGTTTTTT.

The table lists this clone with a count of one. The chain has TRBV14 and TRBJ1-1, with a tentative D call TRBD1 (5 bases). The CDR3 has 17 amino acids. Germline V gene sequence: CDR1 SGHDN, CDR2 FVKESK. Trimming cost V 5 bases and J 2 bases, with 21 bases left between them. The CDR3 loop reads CASSARFGGPKNTEAFF. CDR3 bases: TGTGCCAGCAGCGCAAGATTTGGGGGACCCAAAAACACTGAAGCTTTCTTT.

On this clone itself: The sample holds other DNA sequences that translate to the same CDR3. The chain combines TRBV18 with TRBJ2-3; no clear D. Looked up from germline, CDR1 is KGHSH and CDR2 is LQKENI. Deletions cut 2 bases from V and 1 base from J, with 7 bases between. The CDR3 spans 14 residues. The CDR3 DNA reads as TGTGCCAGCTCACCAAACGGTGGCACAGATACGCAGTATTTT. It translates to CASSPNGGTDTQYF.

The CDR3 DNA follows: TGTGCCAGCAGTCCCTCTCAGGGGAACACTGAAGCTTTCTTT. As protein: CASSPSQGNTEAFF. V usage is TRBV6-6 and J usage is TRBJ1-1; tentatively, D is TRBD1 (5 bases). Germline CDR1 is MNHNY and CDR2 is SVGAGI (reference sequence). Trimming took 5 bases from V and 1 from J, leaving 11 bases between them. The CDR3 runs to 14 residues.

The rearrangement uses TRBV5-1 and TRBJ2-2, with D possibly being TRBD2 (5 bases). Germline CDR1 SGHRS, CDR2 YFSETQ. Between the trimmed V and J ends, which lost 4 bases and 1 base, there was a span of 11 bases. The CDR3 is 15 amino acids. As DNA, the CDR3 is TGCGCCAGCAGCCCCACCGGGGAGAACACCGGGGAGCTGTTTTTT. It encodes CASSPTGENTGELFF.

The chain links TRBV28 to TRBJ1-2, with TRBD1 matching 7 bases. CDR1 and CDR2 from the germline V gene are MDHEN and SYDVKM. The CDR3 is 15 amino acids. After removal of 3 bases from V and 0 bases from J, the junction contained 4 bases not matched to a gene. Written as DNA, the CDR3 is TGTGCCAGCAGTTTGGGGGACAGTACTAACTATGGCTACACCTTC. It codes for CASSLGDSTNYGYTF.

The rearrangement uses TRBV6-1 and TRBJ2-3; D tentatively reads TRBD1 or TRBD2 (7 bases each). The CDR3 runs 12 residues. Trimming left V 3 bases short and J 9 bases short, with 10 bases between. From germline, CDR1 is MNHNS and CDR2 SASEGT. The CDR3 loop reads CASSDRGGTQYF. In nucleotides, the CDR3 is TGTGCCAGCAGTGACAGGGGGGGCACGCAGTATTTT.

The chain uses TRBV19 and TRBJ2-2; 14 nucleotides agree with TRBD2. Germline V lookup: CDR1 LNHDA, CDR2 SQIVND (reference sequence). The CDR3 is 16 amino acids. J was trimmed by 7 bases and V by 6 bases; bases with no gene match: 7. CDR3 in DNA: TGTGCCAGTAGGCCGGGACTAGCGGGAGTCGTCGGGGAGCTGTTTTTT. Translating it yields CASRPGLAGVVGELFF.

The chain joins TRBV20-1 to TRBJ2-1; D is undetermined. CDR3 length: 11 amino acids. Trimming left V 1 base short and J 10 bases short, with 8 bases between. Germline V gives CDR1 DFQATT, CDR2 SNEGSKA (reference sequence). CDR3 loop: CSARVVWEQFF. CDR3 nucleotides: TGCAGTGCTAGAGTTGTATGGGAGCAGTTCTTC.

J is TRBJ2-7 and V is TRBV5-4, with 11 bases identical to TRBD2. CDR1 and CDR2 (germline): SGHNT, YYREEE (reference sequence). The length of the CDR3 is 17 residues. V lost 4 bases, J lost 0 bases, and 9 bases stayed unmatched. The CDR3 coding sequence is TGTGCCAGCAGCCGGGGGGGACTAGCGGCAGACTCCTACGAGCAGTACTTC. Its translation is CASSRGGLAADSYEQYF.

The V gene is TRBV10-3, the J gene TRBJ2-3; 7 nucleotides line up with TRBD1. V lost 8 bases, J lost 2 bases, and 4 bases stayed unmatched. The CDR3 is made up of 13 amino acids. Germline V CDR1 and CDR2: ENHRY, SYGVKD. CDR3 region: CAISQGNTDTQYF. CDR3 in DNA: TGTGCCATCTCACAGGGGAACACAGATACGCAGTATTTT.

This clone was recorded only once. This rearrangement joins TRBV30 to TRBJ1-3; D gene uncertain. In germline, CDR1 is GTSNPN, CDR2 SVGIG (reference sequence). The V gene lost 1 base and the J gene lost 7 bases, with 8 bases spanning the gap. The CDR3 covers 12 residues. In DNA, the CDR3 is TGTGCCTGGAGTGCCGGGCTGAACACCATATATTTT. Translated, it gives CAWSAGLNTIYF.

Here the CDR3 reads CATRGRTSKGSYNEQFF. The CDR3 DNA is TGTGCCACCCGAGGGAGGACTAGTAAGGGGTCCTACAATGAGCAGTTCTTC. This chain connects TRBV2 to TRBJ2-1; TRBD2 matches 7 bases. With V trimmed by 10 bases and J by 1 base, 16 bases remained unmatched. This CDR3 has 17 amino acids. The germline V gene has CDR1 SNHLY and CDR2 FYNNEI.

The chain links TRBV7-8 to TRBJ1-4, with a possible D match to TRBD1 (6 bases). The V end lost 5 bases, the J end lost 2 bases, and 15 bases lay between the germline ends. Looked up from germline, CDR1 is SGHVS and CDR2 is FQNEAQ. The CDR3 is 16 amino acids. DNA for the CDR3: TGTGCCAGCAGCCCCAGTCAGGGGAAGACTAATGAAAAACTGTTTTTT. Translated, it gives CASSPSQGKTNEKLFF.

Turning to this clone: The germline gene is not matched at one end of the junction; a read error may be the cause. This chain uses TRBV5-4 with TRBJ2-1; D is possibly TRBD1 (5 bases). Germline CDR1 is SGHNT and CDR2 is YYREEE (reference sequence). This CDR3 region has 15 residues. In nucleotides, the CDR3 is TGCGCCAGCAGCCTCTTACTGGGCAGGGACAATGAGCAGTTCTTC. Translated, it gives CASSLLLGRDNEQFF. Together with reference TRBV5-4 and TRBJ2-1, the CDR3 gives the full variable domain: ETGVTQSPTHLIKTRGQQVTLRCSSQSGHNTVSWYQQALGQGPQFIFQYYREEENGRGNFPPRFSGLQFPNYSSELNVNALELDDSALYLCASSLLLGRDNEQFFGPGTRLTVL.

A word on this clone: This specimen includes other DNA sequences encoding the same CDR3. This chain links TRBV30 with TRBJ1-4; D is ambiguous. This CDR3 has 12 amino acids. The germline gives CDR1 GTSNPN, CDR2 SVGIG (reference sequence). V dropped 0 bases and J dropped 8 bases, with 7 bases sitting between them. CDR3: CAWSVQGEKLFF. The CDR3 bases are TGTGCCTGGAGTGTACAAGGAGAAAAACTGTTTTTT. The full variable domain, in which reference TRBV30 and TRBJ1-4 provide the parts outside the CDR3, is SQTIHQWPATLVQPVGSPLSLECTVEGTSNPNLYWYRQAAGRGLQLLFYSVGIGQISSEVPQNLSASRPQDRQFILSSKKLLLSDSGFYLCAWSVQGEKLFFGSGTQLSVL.

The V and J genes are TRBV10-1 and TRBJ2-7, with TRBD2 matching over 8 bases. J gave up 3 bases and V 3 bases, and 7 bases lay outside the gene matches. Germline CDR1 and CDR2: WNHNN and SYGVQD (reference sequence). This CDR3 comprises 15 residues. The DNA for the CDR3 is TGCGCCAGCAGTGACGGGAGGGCTGGAAACTACGAGCAGTACTTC. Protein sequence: CASSDGRAGNYEQYF.

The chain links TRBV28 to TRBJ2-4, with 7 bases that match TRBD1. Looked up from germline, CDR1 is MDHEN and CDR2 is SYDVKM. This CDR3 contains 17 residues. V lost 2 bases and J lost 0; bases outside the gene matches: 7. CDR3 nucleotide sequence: TGTGCCAGCAGTTTAAAGGATGAGGGGGCAGCCAAAAACATTCAGTACTTC. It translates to CASSLKDEGAAKNIQYF.

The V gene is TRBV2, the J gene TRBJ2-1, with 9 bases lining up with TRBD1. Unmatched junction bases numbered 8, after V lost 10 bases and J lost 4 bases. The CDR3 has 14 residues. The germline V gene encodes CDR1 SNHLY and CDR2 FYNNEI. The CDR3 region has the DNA TGTGCCACCGGACGGGACAGGGATTACAATGAGCAGTTCTTC. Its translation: CATGRDRDYNEQFF.